Shown below are 32 T cell receptor beta chains from a single sample sequenced in a study of T cell repertoires in cytomegalovirus infection. One entry per CDR3 protein results from TCRdb running MiXCR on the reads. The sample consists of hundreds of thousands of distinct CDR3 sequences, around a third of them appearing once. These receptors have no identified antigens. The sample was cultured PBMCs, taken from culture after CMV antigen stimulation. These receptors came from a human donor in good health (CMV status not recorded). Some clones in this sample may be carry-over from other donors' samples.

V and J are TRBV19 and TRBJ2-1; tentative D call: TRBD2 (5 bases). Germline CDR1 reads LNHDA; CDR2 reads SQIVND (reference sequence). The CDR3 runs to 15 residues. V gave up 4 bases and J gave up 1 base, with 11 bases separating them. The CDR3 here is CASSRIAQSYNEQFF. CDR3 DNA sequence: TGTGCCAGTAGTAGGATAGCGCAGTCCTACAATGAGCAGTTCTTC.

The chain combines TRBV10-3 with TRBJ1-4; D is undetermined. Germline values: CDR1 ENHRY, CDR2 SYGVKD. V was cut by 9 bases and J by 8 bases, with 16 bases left in between. The CDR3 has 13 residues. Here the CDR3 reads CAIRSGVGEKLFF. The CDR3 DNA reads TGTGCCATAAGGTCCGGGGTAGGGGAAAAACTGTTTTTT.

The sample holds many counts of this clonotype. The chain links TRBV7-2 to TRBJ2-1, with unresolved D. Germline CDR1 SGHTA, CDR2 FQGNSA. The germline V and J ends were trimmed by 1 base and 0 bases, with 13 bases remaining between them. This CDR3 spans 17 amino acids. The CDR3 region has the DNA TGTGCCAGCAGCTTAGGATCACTCCGGAGCTCCTACAATGAGCAGTTCTTC. Amino acids: CASSLGSLRSSYNEQFF.

This clonotype was recorded a few times. The gene calls are TRBV15 and TRBJ2-5, with 7 bases matching TRBD1. Per germline, CDR1 LNHNV and CDR2 YYDKDF (reference sequence). This CDR3 has 17 residues. The V and J ends lost 1 base and 0 bases, in that order; junction bases with no gene match: 8. The CDR3 DNA is TGTGCCACCAGCAGAGTCGACCGGGACAGCCACCAAGAGACCCAGTACTTC. The encoded protein is CATSRVDRDSHQETQYF.

This clonotype was seen at least ten times. J is TRBJ1-1 and V is TRBV5-6, with 8 bases lining up with TRBD1. V was clipped by 0 bases and J by 4 bases; unmatched bases: 2. Per germline, CDR1 SGHDT and CDR2 YYEEEE. This CDR3 comprises 14 residues. The CDR3 nucleotides are TGTGCCAGCAGCTTGGGACAGGGGACCACTGAAGCTTTCTTT. Translated: CASSLGQGTTEAFF.

This clonotype was counted a single time. The chain has TRBV20-1 and TRBJ2-3, with 15 bases lining up with TRBD2. Germline V gene lookup returns CDR1 DFQATT and CDR2 SNEGSKA (reference sequence). The V segment lost 3 bases and the J segment 4 bases; nucleotides outside the gene matches: 17. The CDR3 is 20 residues long. The CDR3 is CSARAGGGLAGGQSADTQYF. The CDR3 bases are TGCAGTGCTAGGGCGGGAGGAGGACTAGCGGGAGGGCAGAGTGCAGATACGCAGTATTTT.

The chain joins TRBV7-2 to TRBJ2-5; tentative D call: TRBD2 (6 bases). The germline CDR1 and CDR2 sequences are SGHTA and FQGNSA. V lost 6 bases and J lost 3, with 11 bases in between. The CDR3 is 13 residues long. In nucleotides, the CDR3 is TGTGCCAGCAGGACCGGGGGAAAAGAGACCCAGTACTTC. It specifies CASRTGGKETQYF.

The chain combines TRBV9 with TRBJ2-1; D could derive from TRBD1 or TRBD2 (7 bases each). Per germline, CDR1 SGDLS and CDR2 YYNGEE. V was trimmed by 4 bases and J by 5 bases, leaving 19 bases between them. The CDR3 spans 16 residues. CDR3 sequence: CASSSGRGLADNEQFF. CDR3 sequence (DNA): TGTGCCAGCAGCTCCGGAAGGGGGCTAGCGGACAATGAGCAGTTCTTC. The full variable domain, in which reference TRBV9 and TRBJ2-1 provide the parts outside the CDR3, is DSGVTQTPKHLITATGQRVTLRCSPRSGDLSVYWYQQSLDQGLQFLIQYYNGEERAKGNILERFSAQQFPDLHSELNLSSLELGDSALYFCASSSGRGLADNEQFFGPGTRLTVL.

J is TRBJ2-5 and V is TRBV15; D is ambiguous. Trimming pared 0 bases from V and 5 bases from J, leaving 13 bases between. Germline-derived CDR1 and CDR2 are LNHNV and YYDKDF (reference sequence). This CDR3 contains 15 residues. CDR3 region: CATSRDLGLGETQYF. The CDR3 DNA follows: TGTGCCACCAGCAGAGATCTTGGCCTCGGGGAGACCCAGTACTTC. Based on the CDR3 plus reference TRBV15 and TRBJ2-5, the full variable domain is DAMVIQNPRYQVTQFGKPVTLSCSQTLNHNVMYWYQQKSSQAPKLLFHYYDKDFNNEADTPDNFQSRRPNTSFCFLDIRSPGLGDTAMYLCATSRDLGLGETQYFGPGTRLLVL.

A single count supports this clonotype. The chain has TRBV12-3 or TRBV12-4 and TRBJ2-3, with D unclear. Trimming removed 2 bases from V and 3 bases from J, with 12 bases in between. The CDR3 is made up of 15 amino acids. The CDR3 is CASSLTGPRTDTQYF. The CDR3 nucleotides are TGTGCCAGCAGTTTAACGGGCCCGAGGACAGATACGCAGTATTTT.

This rearrangement joins TRBV20-1 to TRBJ2-1; 16 positions match TRBD2. Germline V lookup: CDR1 DFQATT, CDR2 SNEGSKA (reference sequence). V shed 5 bases and J 7 bases; nucleotides not matched to a gene: 8. The CDR3 consists of 16 residues. CDR3 residues: CSAAPGTSGRGNEQFF. The CDR3 DNA follows: TGCAGTGCTGCCCCCGGGACTAGCGGGAGGGGTAATGAGCAGTTCTTC.

This rearrangement joins TRBV29-1 to TRBJ1-2; D ambiguous. Per the germline V gene, CDR1 is SQVTM and CDR2 is ANQGSEA. Between the trimmed V and J ends, which lost 6 bases and 3 bases, there was a span of 11 bases. The CDR3 has 12 residues. CDR3 in amino acids: CSVDLTDYGYTF. For the CDR3, the DNA is TGCAGCGTCGATTTGACGGACTATGGCTACACCTTC.

This clonotype was recorded a few times. This rearrangement joins TRBV20-1 to TRBJ2-1; D remains ambiguous. This CDR3 has 15 amino acids. The V end lost 3 bases, the J end lost 4 bases, and 16 bases lay between the germline ends. Looked up from germline, CDR1 is DFQATT and CDR2 is SNEGSKA (reference sequence). CDR3 loop: CSARRPDSPYNEQFF. CDR3 coding DNA: TGCAGTGCTAGGAGGCCAGACTCCCCATACAATGAGCAGTTCTTC.

This clonotype was observed a few times. This chain joins TRBV7-8 and TRBJ2-7, with 8 bases fitting TRBD1. Germline V gene lookup returns CDR1 SGHVS and CDR2 FQNEAQ. The length of the CDR3 is 15 residues. With 4 bases clipped from V and 9 bases from J, the junction kept 14 bases outside the gene matches. The CDR3 spells CASSSTRGHGIRQYV. CDR3 coding DNA: TGTGCCAGCAGCTCCACCAGGGGGCACGGGATTCGGCAGTACGTC.

This clonotype was seen a single time. CDR3 DNA: TGTGCCAGCAGCGTCTTGGACGGTGCCCACTCCTACGAGCAGTACTTC. The encoded protein is CASSVLDGAHSYEQYF. The chain recombines TRBV13 with TRBJ2-7; D is uncertain. The CDR3 is made up of 16 amino acids. Trimming removed 5 bases at V and 0 bases at J, with 17 bases between. Germline CDR1 PRHDT, CDR2 FYEKMQ (reference sequence). The whole variable domain, remainder taken from reference TRBV13 and TRBJ2-7, is AAGVIQSPRHLIKEKRETATLKCYPIPRHDTVYWYQQGPGQDPQFLISFYEKMQSDKGSIPDRFSAQQFSDYHSELNMSSLELGDSALYFCASSVLDGAHSYEQYFGPGTRLTVT.

This chain joins TRBV29-1 and TRBJ1-1, with 7 bases lining up with TRBD1. CDR1 and CDR2 (germline): SQVTM, ANQGSEA. Losses at the gene ends were 6 bases for V and 4 bases for J; bases not matched to a gene: 11. This CDR3 has 14 amino acids. CDR3 DNA: TGCAGCGTACGACAGGGCGGGATGAGCACTGAAGCTTTCTTT. It yields the protein CSVRQGGMSTEAFF.

The chain has TRBV7-9 and TRBJ2-7; maybe TRBD1 (6 bases). The CDR3 covers 12 residues. Trimming shortened V by 3 bases and J by 6 bases, and 9 bases separated the two germline ends. Germline loops: CDR1 SEHNR, CDR2 FQNEAQ (reference sequence). The CDR3 sequence: CASSFRDTEQYF. CDR3 DNA sequence: TGTGCCAGCAGCTTCCGGGACACCGAGCAGTACTTC. The entire variable domain, with the rest obtained from reference TRBV7-9 and TRBJ2-7, is as follows: DTGVSQNPRHKITKRGQNVTFRCDPISEHNRLYWYRQTLGQGPEFLTYFQNEAQLEKSRLLSDRFSAERPKGSFSTLEIQRTEQGDSAMYLCASSFRDTEQYFGPGTRLTVT.

In its sample, this clonotype was seen a few times. Here the CDR3 reads CASSYEAGPPIV. Written as DNA, the CDR3 is TGTGCCAGCAGTTACGAAGCAGGCCCCCCCATCGTC. This chain connects TRBV6-2 or TRBV6-3 to TRBJ2-7; D not certain. This CDR3 contains 12 residues. Germline loops: CDR1 MNHEY, CDR2 SVGEGT.

This clonotype was detected ten times or more. The rearrangement joins TRBV19 to TRBJ1-2; tentative D call: TRBD1 (5 bases). Germline values: CDR1 LNHDA, CDR2 SQIVND (reference sequence). The CDR3 is 14 amino acids. The V gene lost 6 bases and the J gene lost 4 bases, with 15 bases spanning the gap. This CDR3 reads CASSLQAGSYGYTF. Here the CDR3 DNA reads TGTGCCAGTAGCCTCCAGGCAGGGTCCTATGGCTACACCTTC.

This clonotype was seen repeatedly, ten times or more. This chain uses TRBV7-2 with TRBJ2-2; D may be TRBD2 (7 bases). The germline V gene encodes CDR1 SGHTA and CDR2 FQGNSA. This CDR3 is built from 16 residues. V was shortened by 6 bases and J by 5 bases, with 19 bases between the two germline ends. The CDR3 here is CASRPRGGRGTGELFF. The CDR3 DNA follows: TGTGCCAGCAGGCCAAGGGGGGGACGTGGGACCGGGGAGCTGTTTTTT.

This clonotype was counted once. The rearrangement uses TRBV12-5 and TRBJ1-1; weak D call: TRBD1 (6 bases). The CDR3 covers 16 residues. Trimming removed 3 bases from V and 5 bases from J, with 19 bases in between. From germline, CDR1 is LGHNT and CDR2 FRNRAP. CDR3 loop: CASGFVTGPGGTEAFF. The CDR3 DNA reads TGTGCTAGTGGTTTCGTAACAGGGCCCGGGGGAACTGAAGCTTTCTTT. Full variable domain (rest looked up from reference TRBV12-5 and TRBJ1-1): DARVTQTPRHKVTEMGQEVTMRCQPILGHNTVFWYRQTMMQGLELLAYFRNRAPLDDSGMPKDRFSAEMPDATLATLKIQPSEPRDSAVYFCASGFVTGPGGTEAFFGQGTRLTVV.

The chain combines TRBV28 with TRBJ2-3; either TRBD1 or TRBD2 may fit D (5 bases each). V was clipped by 6 bases and J by 13 bases, with 23 bases between them. This CDR3 region has 14 residues. Germline V gene lookup returns CDR1 MDHEN and CDR2 SYDVKM. The CDR3 sequence is CASRRRDGGPIEYF. Here the CDR3 DNA reads TGTGCCAGCAGGCGCCGGGACGGTGGTCCCATCGAGTATTTT.

V and J are TRBV2 and TRBJ1-2; D not certain. Trimming shortened V by 4 bases and J by 3 bases, and 15 bases separated the two germline ends. Germline V lookup: CDR1 SNHLY, CDR2 FYNNEI. This CDR3 region has 15 residues. In DNA, the CDR3 is TGTGCCAGCAGTGGGAGTGAAGGACTCTACTATGGCTACACCTTC. Its protein is CASSGSEGLYYGYTF. Based on the CDR3 plus reference TRBV2 and TRBJ1-2, the full variable domain is EPEVTQTPSHQVTQMGQEVILRCVPISNHLYFYWYRQILGQKVEFLVSFYNNEISEKSEIFDDQFSVERPDGSNFTLKIRSTKLEDSAMYFCASSGSEGLYYGYTFGSGTRLTVV.

V gene TRBV23-1 combines with J gene TRBJ2-7; 8 bases fit TRBD2. TRBV23-1 has ORF status, its function being uncertain. The CDR3 sequence is 15 residues long. With V trimmed by 0 bases and J by 7 bases, 8 bases remained unmatched. DNA of the CDR3: TGCGCCAGCAGTCAATCGGTCCAGCGGGAGCGGGAGCAGTACGTC. Its protein is CASSQSVQREREQYV.

The chain links TRBV7-6 to TRBJ2-1, with 7 bases lining up with TRBD2. Trimming took 2 bases from V and 12 from J; bases not matched to a gene: 7. This CDR3 is 13 amino acids long. CDR1 SGHVS and CDR2 FNYEAQ come from the germline V gene. The CDR3, as DNA: TGTGCCAGCAGCTTACTGCGGGAGTCTCGGCAGTTCTTC. Translation: CASSLLRESRQFF.

The chain combines TRBV11-2 with TRBJ1-3; D call uncertain. V was shortened by 1 base and J by 0 bases, with 10 bases between the two germline ends. Germline values: CDR1 SGHAT, CDR2 FQNNGV. This CDR3 has 16 residues. For the CDR3, the DNA is TGTGCCAGCAGCTTAGGTTTTAAATCCTCTGGAAACACCATATATTTT. Its translation is CASSLGFKSSGNTIYF. The full variable domain, in which reference TRBV11-2 and TRBJ1-3 provide the parts outside the CDR3, is EAGVAQSPRYKIIEKRQSVAFWCNPISGHATLYWYQQILGQGPKLLIQFQNNGVVDDSQLPKDRFSAERLKGVDSTLKIQPAKLEDSAVYLCASSLGFKSSGNTIYFGEGSWLTVV.

The chain joins TRBV4-3 to TRBJ1-2; 7 positions agree with TRBD1. V was clipped by 7 bases and J by 6 bases; unmatched bases: 17. Per the germline V gene, CDR1 is LGHNA and CDR2 is YSLEER. This CDR3 is built from 16 residues. The CDR3 is CASTTGGQPVRDGYTF. The DNA for the CDR3 is TGCGCCAGCACCACCGGGGGACAGCCGGTTCGGGATGGCTACACCTTC.

This clonotype came up many times. The chain carries TRBV7-2 and TRBJ2-7; D possibly uses TRBD1 or TRBD2 (5 bases each). Germline values: CDR1 SGHTA, CDR2 FQGNSA. Trimming removed 5 bases at V and 2 bases at J, with 13 bases between. The CDR3 runs 14 residues. CDR3 residues: CASSQTGATYEQYV. The CDR3 nucleotides read TGTGCCAGCAGCCAAACCGGGGCGACCTACGAGCAGTACGTC.

The chain combines TRBV20-1 with TRBJ1-6; no reliable D call. The CDR3 consists of 12 residues. Germline CDR1 DFQATT, CDR2 SNEGSKA (reference sequence). V shed 0 bases and J shed 9 bases, with 6 bases lying between them. This CDR3 is CSARDRVSPLHF. CDR3 in DNA: TGCAGTGCTAGAGATAGGGTTTCACCCCTCCACTTT.

The chain uses TRBV11-3 and TRBJ2-1; D remains unclear. V was trimmed by 5 bases and J by 3 bases, leaving 11 bases between them. The CDR3 runs to 14 residues. The V gene's germline CDR1 is SGHNT and CDR2 YENEEA. The CDR3 loop reads CASSQPSSYNEQFF. CDR3 nucleotide sequence: TGTGCCAGCAGCCAGCCGAGTAGCTACAATGAGCAGTTCTTC.

The chain is built from TRBV7-8 and TRBJ2-7, with 9 bases that match TRBD1. Germline CDR1 reads SGHVS; CDR2 reads FQNEAQ. The CDR3 extends over 13 amino acids. J gave up 6 bases and V 1 base, and 1 base lay outside the gene matches. The CDR3 reads CASSLVDRGEQYV. In DNA, the CDR3 is TGTGCCAGCAGCTTAGTGGACAGGGGCGAGCAGTACGTC.

The chain carries TRBV4-1 and TRBJ2-7, with D perhaps matching TRBD1 (6 bases). The germline gives CDR1 MGHRA, CDR2 YSYEKL. The germline V and J ends were trimmed by 0 bases and 7 bases, with 19 bases remaining between them. This CDR3 region has 16 residues. The CDR3 DNA follows: TGCGCCAGCAGCCAAGAGGCGGACAGAGCTACGCGGGAGCAGTACTTC. Its translation: CASSQEADRATREQYF.